One T cell receptor (beta chain) is described in this entry. Each CDR3 protein is one row after TCRdb ran MiXCR on the reads. Seen here are around 320,000 distinct CDR3 sequences, around a tenth observed once, and the top ten hold over 3.5%. This specimen belongs to a study of T cell repertoires in cytomegalovirus infection. The CDR3 length is 11 residues. Trimming cost V 3 bases and J 9 bases, with 9 bases left between them. Looked up from germline, CDR1 is DFQATT and CDR2 is SNEGSKA (reference sequence). This TCR came from a human donor in good health (CMV status not recorded). Some clones in this sample may be carry-over from other donors' samples. The sample was PBMCs. This chain links TRBV20-1 with TRBJ1-5; D is unresolved. The CDR3 DNA reads as TGCAGTGCTAGTTCGGCGACGCCCCAGCATTTT. Amino acid sequence: CSASSATPQHF.